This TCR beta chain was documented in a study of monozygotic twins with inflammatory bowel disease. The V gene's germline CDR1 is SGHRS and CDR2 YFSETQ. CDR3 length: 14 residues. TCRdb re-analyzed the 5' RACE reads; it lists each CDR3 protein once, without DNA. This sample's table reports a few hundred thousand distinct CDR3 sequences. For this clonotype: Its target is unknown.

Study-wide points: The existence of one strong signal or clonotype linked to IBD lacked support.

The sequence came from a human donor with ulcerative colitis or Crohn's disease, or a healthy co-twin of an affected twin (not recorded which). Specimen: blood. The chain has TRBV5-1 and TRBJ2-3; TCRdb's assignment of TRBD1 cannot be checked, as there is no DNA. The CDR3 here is CASRSGTSTDTQYF. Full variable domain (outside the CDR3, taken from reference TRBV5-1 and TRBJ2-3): KAGVTQTPRYLIKTRGQQVTLSCSPISGHRSVSWYQQTPGQGLQFLFEYFSETQRNKGNFPGRFSGRQFSNSRSEMNVSTLELGDSALYLCASRSGTSTDTQYFGPGTRLTVL.